These 9 T cell receptor beta chains were sequenced from one sample in a study of shared clonotypes between healthy human individuals. Only in-frame clones appear in the TCRdb table, and some are missing; sequencing was by immunoSEQ multiplex PCR. The sample holds about 2 million clones, 85% to 95% seen once. Sequencing was carried out using naive CD4+ T cells sorted from blood. As for subset: CD45RA+ positively selected. These receptors came from a man aged 18 to 29 in good health.

CDR3 sequence: CASSPPVGEQYF. CDR3 coding DNA: TGTGCCAGCAGCCCCCCGGTGGGCGAGCAGTACTTC. V usage is TRBV6-6 and J usage is TRBJ2-7; the D is unclear. The germline V gene encodes CDR1 MNHNY and CDR2 SVGAGI (reference sequence). CDR3 length equals 12 residues. Trimming stripped 6 bases from V and 6 bases from J, with 12 bases between.

This chain connects TRBV28 to TRBJ1-6; D uncertain. V gave up 6 bases and J gave up 3 bases, with 21 bases separating them. Germline V gene data show CDR1 as MDHEN and CDR2 as SYDVKM. The CDR3 covers 18 residues. The CDR3 here is CASRTPLRQASYNSPLHF. CDR3 DNA: TGTGCCAGCAGGACTCCATTGCGACAAGCGAGCTATAATTCACCCCTCCACTTT.

V gene TRBV6-1 combines with J gene TRBJ1-2; D possibly corresponds to TRBD1 (6 bases). The CDR3 covers 14 residues. The V end lost 6 bases, the J end lost 8 bases, and 19 bases lay between the germline ends. Germline loops: CDR1 MNHNS, CDR2 SASEGT. CDR3 residues: CASSPQGFGEGYTF. Here the CDR3 DNA reads TGTGCCAGCAGCCCACAGGGATTCGGGGAAGGCTACACCTTC.

About this clone itself: The sample contains more than one DNA sequence encoding this CDR3. The chain is built from TRBV18 and TRBJ2-5; D possibly matches TRBD1 or TRBD2 (5 bases each). CDR1 is KGHSH, CDR2 LQKENI, per germline. The ends were cut back, 3 bases at V and 4 bases at J, with 9 bases in the middle. The CDR3 totals 13 residues. The CDR3, as DNA: TGTGCCAGCTCACCCCAGGGACGAGAGACCCAGTACTTC. As protein: CASSPQGRETQYF.

Regarding this clone: Different DNA sequences within this sample yield the same CDR3. This chain joins TRBV10-3 and TRBJ1-1; TRBD1 might be the D (5 bases). V dropped 6 bases and J dropped 4 bases, with 9 bases sitting between them. The CDR3 loop spans 12 amino acids. The germline V gene has CDR1 ENHRY and CDR2 SYGVKD. The CDR3 sequence is CAISLGGTEAFF. The CDR3 DNA follows: TGTGCCATCAGCCTGGGGGGCACTGAAGCTTTCTTT.

This clone has a single count. The gene calls are TRBV27 and TRBJ2-3, with a possible D match to TRBD2 (5 bases). V was trimmed by 8 bases and J by 3 bases, leaving 12 bases between them. The CDR3 totals 13 residues. Germline V gene sequence: CDR1 MNHEY, CDR2 SMNVEV (reference sequence). Here the CDR3 DNA reads TGTGCCAGCCGCCGTCTAGCAACAGATACGCAGTATTTT. The encoded protein is CASRRLATDTQYF.

This chain joins TRBV10-3 and TRBJ2-1, with D unclear. Trimming left V 4 bases short and J 0 bases short, with 10 bases between. The CDR3 is made up of 15 amino acids. CDR1 is ENHRY, CDR2 SYGVKD, per germline. The CDR3 reads CAISASGPSYNEQFF. The CDR3 DNA reads TGTGCCATCAGTGCCAGTGGGCCCTCCTACAATGAGCAGTTCTTC.

The rearrangement links TRBV5-8 to TRBJ2-7, with 9 bases fitting TRBD1. After removal of 2 bases from V and 2 bases from J, the junction contained 11 bases not matched to a gene. Germline loops: CDR1 SGHTS, CDR2 YDEGEE. The CDR3 runs 17 residues. The CDR3 nucleotides are TGTGCCAGCAGCTTTGGTCGGGGGACAGGGAGGCCCTACGAGCAGTACTTC. Amino acid sequence: CASSFGRGTGRPYEQYF.

V gene TRBV7-9 combines with J gene TRBJ1-6; perhaps TRBD1 as D (5 bases). The CDR3 length is 16 residues. The V end lost 1 base, the J end lost 6 bases, and 13 bases lay between the germline ends. Germline V gene data show CDR1 as SEHNR and CDR2 as FQNEAQ (reference sequence). CDR3 coding DNA: TGTGCCAGCAGCTTAGAGGCAGGGTCGGTTAATTCACCCCTCCACTTT. This gives the protein CASSLEAGSVNSPLHF. The whole variable domain, remainder taken from reference TRBV7-9 and TRBJ1-6, is DTGVSQNPRHKITKRGQNVTFRCDPISEHNRLYWYRQTLGQGPEFLTYFQNEAQLEKSRLLSDRFSAERPKGSFSTLEIQRTEQGDSAMYLCASSLEAGSVNSPLHFGNGTRLTVT.